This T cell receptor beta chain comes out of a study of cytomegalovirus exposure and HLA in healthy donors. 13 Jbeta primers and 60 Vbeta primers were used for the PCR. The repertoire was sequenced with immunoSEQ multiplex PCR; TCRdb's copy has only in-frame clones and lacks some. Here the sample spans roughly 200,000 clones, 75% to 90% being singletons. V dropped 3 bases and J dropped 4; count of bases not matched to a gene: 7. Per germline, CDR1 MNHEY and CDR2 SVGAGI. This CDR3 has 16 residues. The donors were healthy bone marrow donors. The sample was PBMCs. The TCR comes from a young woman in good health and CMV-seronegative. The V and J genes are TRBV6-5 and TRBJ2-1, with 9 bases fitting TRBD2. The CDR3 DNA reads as TGTGCCAGCAGTTATACGGCGGGAGGGATTTACAATGAGCAGTTCTTC. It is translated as CASSYTAGGIYNEQFF.